One sample yielded the 7 T cell receptor beta chains listed below, sequenced in a study of blood T cell repertoires in COVID-19. This table comes from immunoSEQ multiplex PCR, and its TCRdb copy is limited to in-frame clones, with some not included. This sample has some 90,000 clones, with about 88% found just once. The sample consisted of peripheral blood. These receptors were collected from a man aged 50-59 years with acute or convalescent COVID-19.

V gene TRBV13 combines with J gene TRBJ1-3, with a weak D call TRBD1 (6 bases). The CDR3 runs 13 residues. The V end was cut by 5 bases, the J end by 4 bases, with 9 bases between. Germline assignment: CDR1 PRHDT and CDR2 FYEKMQ (reference sequence). The CDR3 sequence is CASSQDSGNTIYF. CDR3 in DNA: TGTGCCAGCAGCCAGGACAGCGGAAACACCATATATTTT.

The sample holds a few counts of this clone. The V gene is TRBV29-1, the J gene TRBJ1-2; 7 positions agree with TRBD1. This CDR3 comprises 14 residues. Trimming removed 4 bases from V and 8 bases from J; junction bases left unmatched: 13. CDR1 SQVTM and CDR2 ANQGSEA come from the germline V gene. The CDR3 DNA reads TGCAGCGTTGCCGAGGAAGGGGGACAGAGAGGCTACACCTTC. Protein: CSVAEEGGQRGYTF.

The genes are TRBV9 and TRBJ1-3; D might be TRBD1 (5 bases). This CDR3 has 20 amino acids. V lost 2 bases, J lost 0 bases, and 24 bases lay in between. The germline gives CDR1 SGDLS, CDR2 YYNGEE. Here the CDR3 reads CASSVGGHFFASDSGNTIYF. The CDR3 DNA reads TGTGCCAGCAGCGTTGGAGGACATTTTTTCGCTAGCGACTCTGGAAACACCATATATTTT.

This sequence joins TRBV5-1 and TRBJ2-7; 11 bases are a match to TRBD2. V lost 5 bases, J lost 0 bases, and 10 bases stayed unmatched. Germline V gene lookup returns CDR1 SGHRS and CDR2 YFSETQ. The CDR3 extends over 17 amino acids. CDR3 in amino acids: CASRHSSGGSSSYEQYF. The CDR3 nucleotides read TGCGCCAGCAGGCATTCTAGCGGGGGGTCCTCCTCCTACGAGCAGTACTTC.

The CDR3 coding sequence is TGTGCCAGCAGCTTAAGGGGCCGAATCGGCAATTCACCCCTCCACTTT. Protein product: CASSLRGRIGNSPLHF. The chain joins TRBV7-6 to TRBJ1-6, with D perhaps TRBD1 (5 bases). V lost 2 bases to trimming and J lost 7 bases, with 15 bases between them. The CDR3 loop spans 16 amino acids. From germline, CDR1 is SGHVS and CDR2 FNYEAQ.

The rearrangement links TRBV24-1 to TRBJ1-1; unclear D gene. V was pared by 0 bases and J by 5 bases, with 6 bases between. Germline V lookup: CDR1 KGHDR, CDR2 SFDVKD. This CDR3 comprises 13 residues. The CDR3 spells CATSDLPGTEAFF. Here the CDR3 DNA reads TGTGCCACCAGTGATTTGCCGGGAACTGAAGCTTTCTTT.

The chain combines TRBV30 with TRBJ1-2; D perhaps matches TRBD1 (5 bases). The V gene lost 4 bases and the J gene lost 7 bases, with 13 bases spanning the gap. The CDR3 sequence is 12 residues long. In germline, CDR1 is GTSNPN, CDR2 SVGIG (reference sequence). In DNA, the CDR3 is TGTGCCTGGAAGGGCCAGGGTCGTGGCTACACCTTC. As protein: CAWKGQGRGYTF.